This is a list of T cell receptor beta chains from one sample in a study of cytomegalovirus exposure and HLA in healthy donors. Some clones are missing from TCRdb's copy, which holds only in-frame ones; the method was immunoSEQ multiplex PCR. This table holds about 180,000 clones, over 65% found once. The sequencing sample was made of PBMCs. The receptor set was obtained from an older woman in good health and CMV-seropositive. Each CDR3 is given with its conserved first and last residue. Each record gives: clone size, V gene, D gene, J gene, CDR3 DNA, CDR3 protein. The D gene is left open where the match is weak. Not all rows give a size; the values are once, few, many and, for expanded clones, a class.

NA,TRBV30,NA,TRBJ1-2,TGTGCCTGGAGTGGAGGCAGTAGGGGCTACACCTTC,CAWSGGSRGYTF
NA,TRBV19,NA,TRBJ1-5,TGTGCCAGTAACGGTCTCGCCCGGGGGAGCAATCAGCCCCAGCATTTT,CASNGLARGSNQPQHF
NA,TRBV28,NA,TRBJ2-5,TGTGCCAGCAGACTAACAGGGGAGACCCAGTACTTC,CASRLTGETQYF
NA,TRBV7-2,TRBD1,TRBJ1-2,TGTGCCAGCAGCCCTGGGACAGGGGGCGCGATAGGCTACACCTTC,CASSPGTGGAIGYTF
few,TRBV7-9,TRBD1,TRBJ2-7,TGTGCCAGCAGTAAAAACGGACAGGGGGTTCTCTACGAGCAGTACTTC,CASSKNGQGVLYEQYF
NA,TRBV7-2,NA,TRBJ2-1,TGTGCCAGCAGCTTAAGGGAGGCAGGGGAGCAGTTCTTC,CASSLREAGEQFF
NA,TRBV10-2,TRBD1,TRBJ1-2,TGCGCCAGCAGTCCAAACAGGGGCTATGGCTACACCTTC,CASSPNRGYGYTF
NA,TRBV28,TRBD2,TRBJ2-5,TGTGCCAGCAGTACTCCGATAGCGGGGGCGGAGACCCAGTACTTC,CASSTPIAGAETQYF
few,TRBV28,TRBD1,TRBJ2-7,TGTGCCAGCACCAGGACAGGGAGAGGCTACGAGCAGTACTTC,CASTRTGRGYEQYF
NA,TRBV2,NA,TRBJ1-5,TGTGCCAGCAGTAAACAGGGTAGGGGCAATCAGCCCCAGCATTTT,CASSKQGRGNQPQHF
NA,TRBV28,TRBD1,TRBJ1-2,TGTGCCAGCAGCCCCGACAGGGGAGGAGGCTACACCTTC,CASSPDRGGGYTF
once,TRBV11-2,NA,TRBJ2-7,TGTGCCAGCAGTGAATACTATGAGCAGTACTTC,CASSEYYEQYF
few,TRBV4-3,NA,TRBJ1-6,TGCGCCAGCAGCCAAGTCTTAAACAGGAGTAATTCACCCCTCCACTTT,CASSQVLNRSNSPLHF
NA,TRBV5-1,TRBD2,TRBJ2-7,TGCGCCAGCCGGGACTACCCTAACGAGCAGTACTTC,CASRDYPNEQYF
once,TRBV7-8,NA,TRBJ1-4,TGTGCCAGCGGGACTGCAACTAATGAAAAACTGTTTTTT,CASGTATNEKLFF
NA,TRBV5-1,NA,TRBJ1-1,TGCGCCAGCAGCTTGGCACCTGGGGTTGCGGGTACTGAAGCTTTCTTT,CASSLAPGVAGTEAFF
NA,TRBV2,NA,TRBJ2-5,TGTGCCAGCAGTGGCCAAGCCCAAGAGACCCAGTACTTC,CASSGQAQETQYF
NA,TRBV10-3,TRBD2,TRBJ2-3,TGTGCCATCAGTGCTGGGAAGCTAGCGGGGGGTAGCACAGATACGCAGTATTTT,CAISAGKLAGGSTDTQYF
NA,TRBV5-6,NA,TRBJ1-4,TGTGCCAGCAGCTATGGGCAGGGGAGTGAAAAACTGTTTTTT,CASSYGQGSEKLFF
NA,TRBV7-6,NA,TRBJ2-5,TGTGCCAGCAGCTTAATTGAGAGGGAGACCCAGTACTTC,CASSLIERETQYF
NA,TRBV7-2,NA,TRBJ2-4,TGTGCCAGCAGCTTAATTGCCAAAAACAGTCAGTACTTC,CASSLIAKNSQYF
once,TRBV6-4,NA,TRBJ1-2,TGTGCCAGCAGTCAGGGGACCTATGGCTACACCTTC,CASSQGTYGYTF
NA,TRBV7-2,TRBD1,TRBJ1-5,TGTGCCAGCAGCCTTGGGACAGTCAATCAGCCCCAGCATTTT,CASSLGTVNQPQHF
NA,TRBV28,TRBD2,TRBJ2-3,TGTGCCAGCAGTTTCGGGCTAGCGGGTAGCACAGATACGCAGTATTTT,CASSFGLAGSTDTQYF
NA,TRBV30,NA,TRBJ1-3,TGTGCCCGGATTGTTCGGGGGGGAAACACCATATATTTT,CARIVRGGNTIYF